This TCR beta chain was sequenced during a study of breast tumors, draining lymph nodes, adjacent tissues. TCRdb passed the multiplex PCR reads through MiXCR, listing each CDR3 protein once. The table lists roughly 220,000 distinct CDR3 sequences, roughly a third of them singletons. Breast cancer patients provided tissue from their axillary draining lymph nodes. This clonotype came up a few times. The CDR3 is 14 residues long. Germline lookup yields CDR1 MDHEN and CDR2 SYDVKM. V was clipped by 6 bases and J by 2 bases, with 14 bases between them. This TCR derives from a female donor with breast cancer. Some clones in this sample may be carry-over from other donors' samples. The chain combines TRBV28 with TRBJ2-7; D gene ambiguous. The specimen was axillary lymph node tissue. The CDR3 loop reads CASSLAAPTYEQYF. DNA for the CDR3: TGTGCCAGCAGCCTCGCGGCTCCTACCTACGAGCAGTACTTC.